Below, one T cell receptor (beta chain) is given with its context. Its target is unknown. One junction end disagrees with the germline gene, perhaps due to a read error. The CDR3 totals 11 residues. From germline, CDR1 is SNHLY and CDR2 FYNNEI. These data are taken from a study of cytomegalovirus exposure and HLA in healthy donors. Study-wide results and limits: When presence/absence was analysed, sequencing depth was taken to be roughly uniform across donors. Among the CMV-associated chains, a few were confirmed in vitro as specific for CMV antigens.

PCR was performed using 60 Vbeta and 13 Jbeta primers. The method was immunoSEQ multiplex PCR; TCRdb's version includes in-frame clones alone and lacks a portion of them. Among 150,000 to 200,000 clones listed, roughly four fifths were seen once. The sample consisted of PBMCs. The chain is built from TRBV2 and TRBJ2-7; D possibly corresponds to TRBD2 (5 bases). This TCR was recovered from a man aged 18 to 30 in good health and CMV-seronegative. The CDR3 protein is CASSEDSHQDF. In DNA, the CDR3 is TGTGCCAGCTCTGAGGACTCCCATCAGGACTTC.